These 20 T cell receptor beta chains share one sample of origin, sequenced in a study of identical twins. TCRdb re-called the 5' RACE reads with MiXCR, one entry per CDR3 protein. The data hold around 960,000 distinct CDR3 sequences, with 12% observed a single time. This same sample was also taken into another study, of yellow fever vaccine responses in identical twins.

Sequencing was done on a sample of PBMCs. Receptor source: a woman under 30 in good health.

The chain joins TRBV7-9 to TRBJ2-7; D ambiguous. The CDR3 loop spans 13 amino acids. Germline V gene sequence: CDR1 SEHNR, CDR2 FQNEAQ (reference sequence). Trimming removed 4 bases from V and 1 base from J, with 8 bases in between. Here the CDR3 reads CASSSRWSYEQYF. The CDR3 nucleotides read TGTGCCAGCAGCTCAAGATGGTCCTACGAGCAGTACTTC.

This clonotype has just a few counts. This chain joins TRBV5-6 and TRBJ2-7; possible D gene TRBD1, 6 bases. Trimming stripped 7 bases from V and 1 base from J, with 15 bases between. CDR3 length: 14 amino acids. CDR1 and CDR2 (germline): SGHDT, YYEEEE. The CDR3 is CASGESGQSYEQYV. CDR3 bases: TGTGCCAGCGGCGAGAGTGGACAGTCCTACGAGCAGTACGTC.

In this sample, this clonotype turned up a few times. This chain joins TRBV11-2 and TRBJ2-2; unclear D gene. CDR3 size: 14 residues. CDR1 and CDR2 from the germline V gene are SGHAT and FQNNGV. V lost 1 base, J lost 8 bases, and 11 bases lay in between. CDR3 protein: CASSLVAAEGELFF. The CDR3 nucleotides are TGTGCCAGCAGCTTAGTTGCAGCCGAGGGGGAGCTGTTTTTT.

The V and J genes are TRBV5-1 and TRBJ1-1; D is uncertain. The CDR3 spans 16 residues. Per the germline V gene, CDR1 is SGHRS and CDR2 is YFSETQ. Trimming removed 4 bases from V and 1 base from J, with 17 bases in between. CDR3 in DNA: TGCGCCAGCAGCCCTCGGACCACGAACGGGAACACTGAAGCTTTCTTT. Protein sequence: CASSPRTTNGNTEAFF. The whole variable domain, filled in from reference TRBV5-1 and TRBJ1-1, reads KAGVTQTPRYLIKTRGQQVTLSCSPISGHRSVSWYQQTPGQGLQFLFEYFSETQRNKGNFPGRFSGRQFSNSRSEMNVSTLELGDSALYLCASSPRTTNGNTEAFFGQGTRLTVV.

The rearrangement links TRBV11-2 to TRBJ1-1; D gene unclear. Germline CDR1 SGHAT, CDR2 FQNNGV. V was shortened by 8 bases and J by 0 bases, with 10 bases between the two germline ends. The length of the CDR3 is 13 residues. CDR3 in DNA: TGTGCCAGCGGCCCGTTGATGAACACTGAAGCTTTCTTT. Amino acid sequence: CASGPLMNTEAFF.

This clonotype was counted ten times or more. The V gene is TRBV12-3 or TRBV12-4, the J gene TRBJ1-2; D is unresolved. Trimming cost V 1 base and J 6 bases, with 9 bases left between them. CDR3 length: 13 residues. Here the CDR3 DNA reads TGTGCCAGCAGTTTAGTATCCGGAGATGGCTACACCTTC. Translation gives CASSLVSGDGYTF.

The CDR3 protein is CASSQRPGPGELFF. CDR3 DNA sequence: TGTGCCAGCAGCCAACGGCCGGGGCCCGGGGAGCTGTTTTTT. The chain combines TRBV7-9 with TRBJ2-2; D tentatively reads TRBD1 or TRBD2 (5 bases each). Trimming removed 5 bases from V and 6 bases from J, with 13 bases in between. This CDR3 region has 14 residues. The germline V gene encodes CDR1 SEHNR and CDR2 FQNEAQ (reference sequence).

This clonotype was recorded at least ten times. The chain couples TRBV12-3 or TRBV12-4 to TRBJ2-3, with 13 bases aligning to TRBD2. The ends lost 5 bases at V and 2 bases at J; junction bases unmatched: 13. This CDR3 contains 19 residues. The CDR3 reads CASSARTSGRERHTDTQYF. For the CDR3, the DNA is TGTGCCAGCAGTGCGAGGACTAGCGGGAGAGAGAGACACACAGATACGCAGTATTTT.

This clonotype was counted only a few times. This chain uses TRBV14 with TRBJ1-1; possible D gene TRBD1, 6 bases. Between the trimmed V and J ends, which lost 2 bases and 5 bases, there was a span of 12 bases. The germline CDR1 and CDR2 sequences are SGHDN and FVKESK. CDR3 length: 14 amino acids. The CDR3 spells CASSQKPRGTEAFF. The DNA of the CDR3 is TGTGCCAGCAGCCAAAAACCGAGGGGGACTGAAGCTTTCTTT. The whole variable domain, filled in from reference TRBV14 and TRBJ1-1, reads EAGVTQFPSHSVIEKGQTVTLRCDPISGHDNLYWYRRVMGKEIKFLLHFVKESKQDESGMPNNRFLAERTGGTYSTLKVQPAELEDSGVYFCASSQKPRGTEAFFGQGTRLTVV.

This clonotype was counted a few times. This chain uses TRBV12-3 or TRBV12-4 with TRBJ1-4, with D possibly being TRBD1 (5 bases). The V and J ends lost 6 bases and 6 bases respectively, with 14 bases between them. The CDR3 spans 14 residues. Written as DNA, the CDR3 is TGTGCCAGCAGACTCAGGGTTGGGGATGAAAAACTGTTTTTT. This translates into CASRLRVGDEKLFF.

This clonotype came up many times. V gene TRBV5-1 combines with J gene TRBJ1-2, with D perhaps matching TRBD1 (6 bases). Germline CDR1 and CDR2: SGHRS and YFSETQ. This CDR3 has 14 amino acids. Trimming took off 5 bases at V and 0 bases at J, with 11 bases between the two ends. The CDR3: CASSIDRSNYGYTF. In nucleotides, the CDR3 is TGCGCCAGCAGTATCGACAGGTCTAACTATGGCTACACCTTC.

This clonotype has a handful of counts. CDR3 bases: TGCGCCAGCAGGAAGGACGCCGGGACAGGGGGCGTTTGGACCTTC. This translates into CASRKDAGTGGVWTF. The rearrangement uses TRBV5-1 and TRBJ1-2; 12 nucleotides match TRBD1. The CDR3 runs 15 residues. J gave up 14 bases and V 5 bases, and 16 bases lay outside the gene matches. The germline V gene encodes CDR1 SGHRS and CDR2 YFSETQ.

The rearrangement joins TRBV4-1 to TRBJ1-1, with D perhaps TRBD1 (5 bases). Germline-derived CDR1 and CDR2 are MGHRA and YSYEKL. The CDR3 is made up of 15 amino acids. Trimming pared 0 bases from V and 1 base from J, leaving 9 bases between. CDR3 bases: TGCGCCAGCAGCCAAGATCAGGGTGGGAACACTGAAGCTTTCTTT. Translated: CASSQDQGGNTEAFF.

This clonotype was seen only a few times. This chain joins TRBV28 and TRBJ2-3; perhaps TRBD2 as D (6 bases). This CDR3 has 16 residues. Germline-derived CDR1 and CDR2 are MDHEN and SYDVKM. V dropped 5 bases and J dropped 1 base, with 16 bases sitting between them. The CDR3 sequence is CASSPRLVRRTDTQYF. DNA of the CDR3: TGTGCCAGCAGTCCAAGACTAGTGCGCCGCACAGATACGCAGTATTTT.

The chain has TRBV6-1 and TRBJ2-7, with 8 bases identical to TRBD1. The CDR3 spans 16 residues. Losses at the gene ends were 6 bases for V and 1 base for J; bases not matched to a gene: 11. The V gene's germline CDR1 is MNHNS and CDR2 SASEGT. The CDR3 sequence is CASSRTGGQGSYEQYV. The CDR3 DNA follows: TGTGCCAGCAGCAGAACCGGTGGACAGGGATCCTACGAGCAGTACGTC.

This clonotype was detected a few times. This chain links TRBV2 with TRBJ1-5; TRBD1 aligns across 11 bases. The CDR3 is 14 residues long. Germline V gene sequence: CDR1 SNHLY, CDR2 FYNNEI. Losses at the gene ends were 6 bases for V and 6 bases for J; bases not matched to a gene: 4. CDR3: CASREGQGVQPQHF. The CDR3 DNA sequence: TGTGCCAGCAGGGAGGGACAGGGGGTTCAGCCCCAGCATTTT.

The V and J genes are TRBV25-1 and TRBJ2-5; D possibly corresponds to TRBD1 (6 bases). CDR3 size: 15 residues. Trimming cost V 0 bases and J 3 bases, with 11 bases left between them. Germline V gene data show CDR1 as MGHDK and CDR2 as SYGVNS. Written as DNA, the CDR3 is TGTGCCAGCAGTGAATACCCGGACAGCGAAGAGACCCAGTACTTC. Translated: CASSEYPDSEETQYF.

The table lists this clonotype with a few counts. The J gene is TRBJ2-7, the V gene TRBV7-9, with TRBD1 as a possible D gene (5 bases). Per germline, CDR1 SEHNR and CDR2 FQNEAQ (reference sequence). There are 17 residues in the CDR3. With 1 base removed from V and 6 bases from J, the gap between germline ends came to 22 bases. For the CDR3, the DNA is TGTGCCAGCAGCTTAGAATTCGGCCAGGTAGGGGTTCGCGAGCAGTACGTC. Translated: CASSLEFGQVGVREQYV.

The chain employs TRBV5-1 and TRBJ2-2, with TRBD2 as a possible D gene (6 bases). The V gene's germline CDR1 is SGHRS and CDR2 YFSETQ. Trimming shortened V by 0 bases and J by 4 bases, and 10 bases separated the two germline ends. The CDR3 totals 15 residues. The CDR3 DNA is TGCGCCAGCAGCTTGGCCTGGGGGGTCACCGGGGAGCTGTTTTTT. It is translated as CASSLAWGVTGELFF.

This clonotype came up many times. The chain recombines TRBV4-2 with TRBJ1-1, with D unclear. V lost 0 bases and J lost 1, with 15 bases in between. Germline CDR1 reads LGHNA; CDR2 reads YNFKEQ. The CDR3 contains 17 residues. The CDR3, as DNA: TGTGCCAGCAGCCAAGATTCGGTGGGCAGGAGGAACACTGAAGCTTTCTTT. Translated: CASSQDSVGRRNTEAFF.